This TCR beta chain stems from a study of shared clonotypes between healthy human individuals. Study as a whole: A couple of women and a few men aged 18 to 49 made up the donors. Each donor contributed plates that comprised three CD4 naive, three CD4 memory, two CD8 naive and one CD8 memory.

The V gene's germline CDR1 is LNHDA and CDR2 SQIVND (reference sequence). The CDR3 sequence is 15 residues long. With V trimmed by 8 bases and J by 10 bases, 10 bases remained unmatched. Sequencing was performed with immunoSEQ multiplex PCR; in TCRdb, only in-frame clones are kept and a portion is missing. The repertoire holds over a million clones, with 95% to 99% as singletons. Specimen: naive CD4+ T cells sorted from blood. Subset meaning: CD45RA+ positively selected. The chain employs TRBV19 and TRBJ2-1, with 14 bases matching TRBD2. The receptor's source is a man aged 25-40 years in good health. CDR3 in amino acids: CASGSGTSGSGEQFF. The CDR3, as DNA: TGTGCCAGTGGATCCGGGACTAGCGGGAGTGGGGAGCAGTTCTTC.